These 21 T cell receptor beta chains were all obtained from the same sample, sequenced in a study of T cell responses to AZD1222 COVID-19 vaccine. The protocol was immunoSEQ multiplex PCR, while the TCRdb copy is restricted to in-frame clones and leaves out a portion. The data contain 200,000 or so clones, around 90% of them singletons. The sample consisted of peripheral blood, taken on day 0 of AZD1222 vaccination. These receptors all come from an adult in good health.

V is TRBV7-9 and J is TRBJ2-7; no clear D gene. This CDR3 comprises 15 residues. V gave up 1 base and J gave up 1 base, with 11 bases separating them. CDR1 is SEHNR, CDR2 FQNEAQ, per germline (reference sequence). This CDR3 is CASSLEVLGSYEQYF. In nucleotides, the CDR3 is TGTGCCAGCAGCTTAGAGGTTCTCGGATCCTACGAGCAGTACTTC. Combining the CDR3 with reference TRBV7-9 and TRBJ2-7 gives the whole variable domain DTGVSQNPRHKITKRGQNVTFRCDPISEHNRLYWYRQTLGQGPEFLTYFQNEAQLEKSRLLSDRFSAERPKGSFSTLEIQRTEQGDSAMYLCASSLEVLGSYEQYFGPGTRLTVT.

The chain carries TRBV5-1 and TRBJ1-3; D is ambiguous. This CDR3 is 17 amino acids long. V was pared by 3 bases and J by 0 bases, with 16 bases between. The V gene's germline CDR1 is SGHRS and CDR2 YFSETQ. CDR3 nucleotides: TGCGCCAGCAGCTCAACCCCCGGGTCGAGCTCTGGAAACACCATATATTTT. Its translation: CASSSTPGSSSGNTIYF. The entire variable domain, with the rest obtained from reference TRBV5-1 and TRBJ1-3, is as follows: KAGVTQTPRYLIKTRGQQVTLSCSPISGHRSVSWYQQTPGQGLQFLFEYFSETQRNKGNFPGRFSGRQFSNSRSEMNVSTLELGDSALYLCASSSTPGSSSGNTIYFGEGSWLTVV.

The rearrangement joins TRBV5-1 to TRBJ1-1; D not certain. The CDR3 is made up of 14 amino acids. The germline V gene has CDR1 SGHRS and CDR2 YFSETQ. The V gene lost 0 bases and the J gene lost 2 bases, with 8 bases spanning the gap. The CDR3 sequence is CASSLDPTNTEAFF. The DNA for the CDR3 is TGCGCCAGCAGCTTGGATCCCACCAACACTGAAGCTTTCTTT.

The chain couples TRBV5-1 to TRBJ1-3; no clear D. Trimming cost V 1 base and J 0 bases, with 11 bases left between them. The CDR3 spans 16 residues. The germline V gene has CDR1 SGHRS and CDR2 YFSETQ. The CDR3 here is CASSLSLAVSGNTIYF. The DNA for the CDR3 is TGCGCCAGCAGCTTGAGCCTGGCGGTCTCTGGAAACACCATATATTTT.

This clone occurred once. This rearrangement joins TRBV27 to TRBJ2-1; tentative D call: TRBD2 (5 bases). Germline CDR1 MNHEY, CDR2 SMNVEV (reference sequence). CDR3 length: 12 amino acids. V was pared by 6 bases and J by 10 bases, with 13 bases between. The CDR3 loop reads CASSPSPGEQFF. CDR3 nucleotide sequence: TGTGCCAGCAGCCCATCCCCGGGGGAGCAGTTCTTC.

Only a few counts were recorded for this clone. The chain combines TRBV15 with TRBJ1-5, with D perhaps TRBD1 (5 bases). Trimming removed 5 bases at V and 5 bases at J, with 10 bases between. CDR1 and CDR2 from the germline V gene are LNHNV and YYDKDF (reference sequence). The CDR3 has 13 residues. CDR3 coding DNA: TGTGCCACCAGCCTCCGGACACATCAGCCCCAGCATTTT. Its translation: CATSLRTHQPQHF.

The chain uses TRBV30 and TRBJ2-3; D might be TRBD2 (5 bases). Germline lookup yields CDR1 GTSNPN and CDR2 SVGIG (reference sequence). The germline V and J ends were trimmed by 3 bases and 4 bases, with 17 bases remaining between them. This CDR3 has 15 amino acids. The CDR3 spells CAWSPFPGVPDTQYF. CDR3 bases: TGTGCCTGGAGCCCGTTTCCCGGGGTCCCAGATACGCAGTATTTT.

V gene TRBV12-5 combines with J gene TRBJ1-1; no definite D call. This CDR3 is 13 amino acids long. V lost 2 bases to trimming and J lost 4 bases, with 8 bases between them. Germline CDR1 reads LGHNT; CDR2 reads FRNRAP. The CDR3, as DNA: TGTGCTAGTGGTTTGCTAGAGACCACTGAAGCTTTCTTT. Its translation is CASGLLETTEAFF.

The V and J genes are TRBV6-5 and TRBJ1-2, with TRBD1 as a possible D gene (6 bases). Germline-derived CDR1 and CDR2 are MNHEY and SVGAGI. Deletions cut 7 bases from V and 1 base from J, with 16 bases between. The CDR3 is made up of 15 amino acids. CDR3: CASMRGAKYNYGYTF. DNA for the CDR3: TGTGCCAGCATGAGGGGGGCCAAATATAACTATGGCTACACCTTC.

The DNA of the CDR3 is TGTGCCAGCAGTACACCGAGGACAGGGGTTCATGAAAAACTGTTTTTT. Protein: CASSTPRTGVHEKLFF. The chain carries TRBV28 and TRBJ1-4, with TRBD1 identical over 9 bases. The V segment lost 5 bases and the J segment 6 bases; nucleotides outside the gene matches: 10. The CDR3 extends over 16 amino acids. The germline V gene encodes CDR1 MDHEN and CDR2 SYDVKM.

This rearrangement joins TRBV7-6 to TRBJ2-3; a possible D gene is TRBD1 (7 bases). The CDR3 consists of 17 residues. Trimming left V 0 bases short and J 1 base short, with 14 bases between. The germline V gene has CDR1 SGHVS and CDR2 FNYEAQ. In nucleotides, the CDR3 is TGTGCCAGCAGCTTAGCGGGAGGAACAGGGGGCACAGATACGCAGTATTTT. It codes for CASSLAGGTGGTDTQYF. The whole variable domain, remainder taken from reference TRBV7-6 and TRBJ2-3, is GAGVSQSPRYKVTKRGQDVALRCDPISGHVSLYWYRQALGQGPEFLTYFNYEAQQDKSGLPNDRFSAERPEGSISTLTIQRTEQRDSAMYRCASSLAGGTGGTDTQYFGPGTRLTVL.

The chain has TRBV5-1 and TRBJ1-4, with D perhaps TRBD1 (5 bases). V was cut by 6 bases and J by 7 bases, with 16 bases left in between. The CDR3 extends over 14 amino acids. In germline, CDR1 is SGHRS, CDR2 YFSETQ. The CDR3 DNA reads TGCGCCAGCACCGTGACAGTGGGGTTTGAAAAACTGTTTTTT. Its protein is CASTVTVGFEKLFF.

The chain recombines TRBV7-2 with TRBJ2-3, with D possibly being TRBD1 (6 bases). The CDR3 is 13 residues long. The germline V and J ends were trimmed by 6 bases and 6 bases, with 13 bases remaining between them. Germline CDR1 and CDR2: SGHTA and FQGNSA. CDR3 nucleotide sequence: TGTGCCAGCAGGACAGGACCGGTGGATACGCAGTATTTT. Its translation is CASRTGPVDTQYF.

The chain joins TRBV11-2 to TRBJ2-7, with D perhaps TRBD2 (6 bases). This CDR3 contains 15 residues. The germline V and J ends were trimmed by 5 bases and 3 bases, with 17 bases remaining between them. Looked up from germline, CDR1 is SGHAT and CDR2 is FQNNGV. The CDR3 nucleotides read TGTGCCAGCAGCCCTAGGTCGGGAGTCCGCTACGAGCAGTACTTC. This sequence encodes CASSPRSGVRYEQYF.

Written as DNA, the CDR3 is TGTGCCGGGCGGGGGCTAGCGGGGGCCTACGAGCAGTACTTC. Protein sequence: CAGRGLAGAYEQYF. The V and J genes are TRBV2 and TRBJ2-7; 10 nucleotides match TRBD2. This CDR3 is built from 14 residues. After removal of 11 bases from V and 2 bases from J, the junction contained 9 bases not matched to a gene. The germline V gene has CDR1 SNHLY and CDR2 FYNNEI. Using reference TRBV2 and TRBJ2-7 for the parts outside the CDR3, the full variable domain is EPEVTQTPSHQVTQMGQEVILRCVPISNHLYFYWYRQILGQKVEFLVSFYNNEISEKSEIFDDQFSVERPDGSNFTLKIRSTKLEDSAMYFCAGRGLAGAYEQYFGPGTRLTVT.

V gene TRBV15 combines with J gene TRBJ2-2, with 10 bases that match TRBD2. The V gene's germline CDR1 is LNHNV and CDR2 YYDKDF (reference sequence). The trim removed 2 bases at V and 1 base at J, leaving 1 base unmatched. CDR3 size: 16 residues. The CDR3 region has the DNA TGTGCCACCAGCAGACGGACTAGCGGGAACACCGGGGAGCTGTTTTTT. Amino acids: CATSRRTSGNTGELFF.

The chain employs TRBV3-1 (or the pseudogene TRBV3-2) and TRBJ1-5, with 10 positions matching TRBD1. J was trimmed by 6 bases and V by 4 bases; bases with no gene match: 6. This CDR3 is built from 15 residues. Germline values: CDR1 LGHDT, CDR2 YNNKEL (reference sequence). The CDR3 nucleotides read TGTGCCAGCAGCCGGACGACAGGGGGCGTTCAGCCCCAGCATTTT. It encodes CASSRTTGGVQPQHF.

This sequence joins TRBV5-8 and TRBJ2-1, with D unresolved. The V end lost 4 bases, the J end lost 5 bases, and 13 bases lay between the germline ends. The CDR3 is made up of 14 amino acids. Germline CDR1 SGHTS, CDR2 YDEGEE. The CDR3 region has the DNA TGTGCCAGCAGCCCGGTGCCCCTAAACAATGAGCAGTTCTTC. Its translation: CASSPVPLNNEQFF.

V usage is TRBV28 and J usage is TRBJ1-2; 9 bases line up with TRBD1. The CDR3 consists of 15 residues. Germline lookup yields CDR1 MDHEN and CDR2 SYDVKM. The DNA of the CDR3 is TGTGCTGTCCGATTAACAGGGGGCGCGGGCTATGGCTACACCTTC. As protein: CAVRLTGGAGYGYTF.

The chain carries TRBV3-1 (or the pseudogene TRBV3-2) and TRBJ2-2; D gene uncertain. V was pared by 5 bases and J by 4 bases, with 5 bases between. Germline assignment: CDR1 LGHDT and CDR2 YNNKEL (reference sequence). This CDR3 contains 12 residues. The chain's CDR3 is CASSVGTGELFF. As DNA, the CDR3 is TGTGCCAGCAGCGTGGGCACCGGGGAGCTGTTTTTT.

This chain uses TRBV9 with TRBJ1-6; 10 bases are shared with TRBD1. The CDR3 loop spans 16 amino acids. Unmatched junction bases numbered 8, after V lost 3 bases and J lost 8 bases. CDR1 is SGDLS, CDR2 YYNGEE, per germline. The CDR3 loop reads CASSANGQGGYSPLHF. The CDR3 DNA sequence: TGTGCCAGCAGCGCAAACGGACAGGGGGGATATTCACCCCTCCACTTT.